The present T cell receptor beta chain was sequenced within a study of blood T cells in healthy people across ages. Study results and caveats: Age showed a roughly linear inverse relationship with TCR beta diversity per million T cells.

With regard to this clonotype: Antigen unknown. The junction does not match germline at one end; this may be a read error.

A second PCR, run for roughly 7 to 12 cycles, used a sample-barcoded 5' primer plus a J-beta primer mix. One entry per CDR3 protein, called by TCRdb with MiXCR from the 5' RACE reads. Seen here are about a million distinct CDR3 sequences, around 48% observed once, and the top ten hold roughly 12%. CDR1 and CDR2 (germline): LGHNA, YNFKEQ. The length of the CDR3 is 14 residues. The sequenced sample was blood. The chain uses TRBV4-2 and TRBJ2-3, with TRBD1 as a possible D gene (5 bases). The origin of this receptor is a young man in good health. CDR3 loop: CAGSPAKDTDTQYF. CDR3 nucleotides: TGTGCCGGCAGCCCAGCAAAGGACACCGATACGCAGTATTTT.